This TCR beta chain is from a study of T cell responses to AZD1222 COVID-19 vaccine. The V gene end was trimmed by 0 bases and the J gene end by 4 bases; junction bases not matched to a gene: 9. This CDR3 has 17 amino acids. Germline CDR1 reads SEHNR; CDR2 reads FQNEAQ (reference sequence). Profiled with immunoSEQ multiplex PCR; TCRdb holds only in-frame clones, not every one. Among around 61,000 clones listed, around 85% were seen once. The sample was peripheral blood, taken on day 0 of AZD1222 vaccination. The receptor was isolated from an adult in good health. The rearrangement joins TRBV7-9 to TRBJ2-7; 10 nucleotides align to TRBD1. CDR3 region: CASSLATGGGSPYEQYF. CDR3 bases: TGTGCCAGCAGCTTAGCGACAGGGGGCGGGAGCCCTTACGAGCAGTACTTC.